This T cell receptor (beta chain) was retrieved from a study of blood T cell repertoires in COVID-19. Authors' methods: Reference gene primer amplification gave nucleated cell count estimates. Measured with immunoSEQ multiplex PCR; TCRdb has only the in-frame clones, and not every one. V and J calls and clone size follow that table, whereas D and trimming were derived from the DNA. The sample includes approximately 220,000 clones, around 90% of them seen just once. CDR3 length equals 17 residues. The junction had 8 bases not matched to a gene; V was cut back by 1 base and J by 0 bases. CDR1 MGHRA and CDR2 YSYEKL come from the germline V gene. Clinical histories supplied by participants themselves formed the basis of cohort assignment. Cohort 3 recovery required two negative PCRs, clearance, or symptom resolution.

The sequencing input was PBMCs or T cells enriched from blood (not recorded which). J is TRBJ2-5 and V is TRBV4-1; 7 nucleotides match TRBD2. This sequence originates from a man aged 25 to 45 who had recovered from COVID-19. The CDR3 loop is CASSQVLAGEYQETQYF. CDR3 nucleotides: TGCGCCAGCAGCCAAGTTCTGGCGGGGGAGTACCAAGAGACCCAGTACTTC.